This T cell receptor beta chain stems from a study of shared T cell receptors in the human thymus. The germline V and J ends were trimmed by 6 bases and 6 bases, with 15 bases remaining between them. Germline-derived CDR1 and CDR2 are SGHAT and FQNNGV. The CDR3 extends over 13 amino acids. TCRdb's table, derived via immunoSEQ multiplex PCR, lists solely in-frame clones and lacks some. The sample has some 660,000 clones, around 87% seen once; the top ten hold 0.009% to 0.0095%. Another study also made use of these data, one on human thymus T cells. That publication notes: Thymic resections from corrective heart surgery supplied the tissue. Repertoires sampled from thymus and blood appeared biased in V and J gene usage. Unrelated individuals were reported by related research to share highly overlapping thymic repertoires.

The receptor was isolated from a boy in the first two years of life with a congenital heart defect. Sequencing was carried out using thymocytes. The genes are TRBV11-2 and TRBJ2-7; D remains ambiguous. The CDR3 region is CASRQTPSSEQYF. DNA for the CDR3: TGTGCCAGCAGGCAGACACCGAGCTCCGAGCAGTACTTC.